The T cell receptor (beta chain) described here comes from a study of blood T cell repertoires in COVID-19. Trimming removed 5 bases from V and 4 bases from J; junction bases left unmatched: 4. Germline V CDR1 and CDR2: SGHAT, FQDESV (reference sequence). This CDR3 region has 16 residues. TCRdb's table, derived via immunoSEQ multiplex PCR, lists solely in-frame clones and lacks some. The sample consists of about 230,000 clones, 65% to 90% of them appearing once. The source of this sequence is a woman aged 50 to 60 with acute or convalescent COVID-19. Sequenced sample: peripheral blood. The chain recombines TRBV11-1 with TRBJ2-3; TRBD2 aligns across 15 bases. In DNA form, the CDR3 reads TGTGCCAGCAGCGCTGGGACTAGCGGGGGGTCAGATACGCAGTATTTT. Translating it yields CASSAGTSGGSDTQYF.